This entry is about one TCR beta chain. The data derive from a study of technical replicates of blood from four donors. The CDR3 spans 16 residues. Per the germline V gene, CDR1 is MGHRA and CDR2 is YSYEKL. The V gene lost 4 bases and the J gene lost 1 base, with 15 bases spanning the gap. The data were produced by immunoSEQ multiplex PCR, yet TCRdb's version contains in-frame clones alone and is incomplete. The sample carries just under 100,000 clones, about 95% recorded once. The chain recombines TRBV4-1 with TRBJ2-3; no definite D call. This receptor was obtained from a human donor in good health. What was sequenced was T cells isolated from PBMCs. CDR3 sequence (DNA): TGCGCCAGCAGCCCCCCGCCCGGTAAAGGCACAGATACGCAGTATTTT. Amino acid sequence: CASSPPPGKGTDTQYF.